Listed below are T cell receptor beta chains from one sample, sequenced in a study of naive and memory T cell subsets. TCRdb reprocessed the UMI-ligation and nested PCR reads via MiXCR and lists one record per CDR3 protein. Here the sample spans 95,000 to 150,000 distinct CDR3 sequences, 36% being singletons. The sequencing input was central memory CD4+ T cells from blood. The receptors were sampled from a human donor in good health. CDR3s include the opening cysteine and the closing phenylalanine or tryptophan. The D gene is left open where the match is weak. Part of the rows lack a size; the others show once, few, many or a class for expanded clones.

cdr3_length: 13; d_call: TRBD1; j_call: TRBJ1-1; v_call: TRBV6-6; clone_size: NA; cdr3_aa: CASSRTGNTEAFF; cdr3_nt: TGTGCCAGCAGTCGGACAGGGAACACTGAAGCTTTCTTT
cdr3_length: 18; d_call: TRBD2; j_call: TRBJ2-3; v_call: TRBV6-5; clone_size: few; cdr3_aa: CASSYSTFGRERDGTQYF; cdr3_nt: TGTGCCAGCAGTTACTCTACCTTTGGGCGGGAGAGGGATGGTACGCAGTATTTT
cdr3_length: 16; d_call: TRBD2; j_call: TRBJ2-4; v_call: TRBV28; clone_size: NA; cdr3_aa: CASRPGRTIAKNIQYF; cdr3_nt: TGTGCCAGCAGGCCCGGGAGGACGATAGCCAAAAACATTCAGTACTTC
cdr3_length: 15; d_call: NA; j_call: TRBJ1-6; v_call: TRBV7-2; clone_size: NA; cdr3_aa: CASTDNIHLGSPLHF; cdr3_nt: TGTGCCAGCACCGACAATATTCACCTGGGTTCACCCCTCCACTTT
cdr3_length: 14; d_call: NA; j_call: TRBJ1-1; v_call: TRBV28; clone_size: few; cdr3_aa: CASSRRGAATEAFF; cdr3_nt: TGTGCCAGCAGTCGACGGGGGGCAGCAACTGAAGCTTTCTTT
cdr3_length: 14; d_call: TRBD2; j_call: TRBJ2-3; v_call: TRBV2; clone_size: few; cdr3_aa: CAGISGARTDTQYF; cdr3_nt: TGTGCAGGTATTAGCGGGGCCCGCACAGATACGCAGTATTTT
cdr3_length: 15; d_call: NA; j_call: TRBJ2-5; v_call: TRBV7-8; clone_size: few; cdr3_aa: CASSITRRSSETQYF; cdr3_nt: TGTGCCAGCAGCATCACAAGGAGAAGTTCGGAGACCCAGTACTTC
cdr3_length: 12; d_call: NA; j_call: TRBJ2-7; v_call: TRBV19; clone_size: NA; cdr3_aa: CASSIAGREQYF; cdr3_nt: TGTGCCAGTAGTATAGCCGGGCGCGAGCAGTACTTC
cdr3_length: 13; d_call: NA; j_call: TRBJ1-5; v_call: TRBV29-1; clone_size: few; cdr3_aa: CSVVWGPGQPQHF; cdr3_nt: TGCAGCGTTGTATGGGGTCCGGGCCAGCCCCAGCATTTT
cdr3_length: 15; d_call: NA; j_call: TRBJ2-1; v_call: TRBV28; clone_size: NA; cdr3_aa: CATTSRGLAGDEQFF; cdr3_nt: TGTGCCACCACCTCCCGTGGGCTAGCTGGCGATGAGCAGTTCTTC
cdr3_length: 13; d_call: NA; j_call: TRBJ2-7; v_call: TRBV10-2; clone_size: NA; cdr3_aa: CASSESSSYEQYF; cdr3_nt: TGCGCCAGCAGTGAGTCAAGCTCCTACGAGCAGTACTTC
cdr3_length: 15; d_call: TRBD2; j_call: TRBJ2-3; v_call: TRBV28; clone_size: NA; cdr3_aa: CASSGLAVSTDTQYF; cdr3_nt: TGTGCCAGCAGCGGACTAGCGGTCAGCACAGATACGCAGTATTTT
cdr3_length: 15; d_call: TRBD2; j_call: TRBJ2-7; v_call: TRBV20-1; clone_size: NA; cdr3_aa: CSARVLGTSSHEQYF; cdr3_nt: TGCAGTGCTAGGGTCCTCGGGACTAGCTCCCACGAGCAGTACTTC
cdr3_length: 15; d_call: NA; j_call: TRBJ2-1; v_call: TRBV29-1; clone_size: NA; cdr3_aa: CSVVSGRLFYNEQFF; cdr3_nt: TGCAGCGTTGTCTCGGGGCGACTATTTTACAATGAGCAGTTCTTC
cdr3_length: 16; d_call: NA; j_call: TRBJ2-1; v_call: TRBV28; clone_size: once; cdr3_aa: CASRQSQGSSYNEQFF; cdr3_nt: TGTGCCAGCAGACAATCCCAGGGGAGCTCCTACAATGAGCAGTTCTTC
cdr3_length: 14; d_call: NA; j_call: TRBJ2-1; v_call: TRBV11-2; clone_size: NA; cdr3_aa: CASSFLVSANEQFF; cdr3_nt: TGTGCCAGCAGCTTTCTTGTATCGGCCAATGAGCAGTTCTTC
cdr3_length: 16; d_call: NA; j_call: TRBJ2-3; v_call: TRBV11-1; clone_size: NA; cdr3_aa: CASSLLLSMVSDTQYF; cdr3_nt: TGTGCCAGCAGCTTGTTACTGTCCATGGTGTCAGATACGCAGTATTTT
cdr3_length: 16; d_call: TRBD1; j_call: TRBJ1-2; v_call: TRBV20-1; clone_size: NA; cdr3_aa: CSARDRGQGAYYGYTF; cdr3_nt: TGCAGTGCTAGAGACCGGGGACAGGGGGCTTACTATGGCTACACCTTC
cdr3_length: 16; d_call: TRBD1; j_call: TRBJ2-5; v_call: TRBV27; clone_size: many; cdr3_aa: CASSLSGQGRGETQYF; cdr3_nt: TGTGCCAGCAGTTTATCGGGACAGGGAAGAGGAGAGACCCAGTACTTC
cdr3_length: 17; d_call: TRBD2; j_call: TRBJ2-2; v_call: TRBV28; clone_size: NA; cdr3_aa: CASSIPGTSGITGELFF; cdr3_nt: TGTGCCAGCAGTATCCCCGGGACTAGCGGGATCACCGGGGAGCTGTTTTTT
cdr3_length: 15; d_call: TRBD2; j_call: TRBJ2-1; v_call: TRBV14; clone_size: NA; cdr3_aa: CASSQGLAHYNEQFF; cdr3_nt: TGTGCCAGCAGCCAGGGACTAGCTCACTACAATGAGCAGTTCTTC
cdr3_length: 16; d_call: NA; j_call: TRBJ2-1; v_call: TRBV20-1; clone_size: few; cdr3_aa: CSASGIRSRGANEQFF; cdr3_nt: TGCAGTGCTAGTGGCATCCGCAGTCGCGGGGCCAATGAGCAGTTCTTC
cdr3_length: 14; d_call: NA; j_call: TRBJ2-3; v_call: TRBV16; clone_size: few; cdr3_aa: CASSQSGTSYTQYF; cdr3_nt: TGTGCCAGCAGCCAATCCGGGACATCTTATACGCAGTATTTT
cdr3_length: 16; d_call: NA; j_call: TRBJ1-6; v_call: TRBV6-2/TRBV6-3; clone_size: NA; cdr3_aa: CASSYPSAVFYSPLHF; cdr3_nt: TGTGCCAGCAGCTACCCATCGGCAGTATTTTATTCACCCCTCCACTTT
cdr3_length: 14; d_call: NA; j_call: TRBJ2-7; v_call: TRBV12-3/TRBV12-4; clone_size: NA; cdr3_aa: CASTSTGRTYEQYF; cdr3_nt: TGTGCCAGCACCTCGACAGGGAGGACCTACGAGCAGTACTTC
cdr3_length: 16; d_call: NA; j_call: TRBJ2-7; v_call: TRBV7-8; clone_size: few; cdr3_aa: CASSLDGGSLKGLQYF; cdr3_nt: TGTGCCAGCAGCTTAGACGGGGGATCACTTAAAGGACTGCAGTACTTC
cdr3_length: 11; d_call: TRBD1; j_call: TRBJ1-1; v_call: TRBV29-1; clone_size: many; cdr3_aa: CSVEDRIEAFF; cdr3_nt: TGCAGCGTAGAGGACAGGATTGAAGCTTTCTTT
cdr3_length: 16; d_call: NA; j_call: TRBJ2-6; v_call: TRBV19; clone_size: many; cdr3_aa: CASSPDRLSGANVLTF; cdr3_nt: TGTGCCAGTAGTCCCGACCGCCTTAGTGGGGCCAACGTCCTGACTTTC
cdr3_length: 15; d_call: TRBD2; j_call: TRBJ2-1; v_call: TRBV24-1; clone_size: few; cdr3_aa: CATSDTSGRANEQFF; cdr3_nt: TGTGCCACCAGTGACACTAGCGGGAGGGCCAATGAGCAGTTCTTC
cdr3_length: 15; d_call: TRBD1; j_call: TRBJ1-5; v_call: TRBV5-1; clone_size: few; cdr3_aa: CASSLDRGDNQPQHF; cdr3_nt: TGCGCCAGCAGCTTGGACAGGGGAGACAATCAGCCCCAGCATTTT
cdr3_length: 13; d_call: TRBD1; j_call: TRBJ1-2; v_call: TRBV3-1; clone_size: few; cdr3_aa: CASSPQGDYGYTF; cdr3_nt: TGTGCCAGCAGCCCACAGGGGGACTATGGCTACACCTTC